This T cell receptor beta chain emerged from a study of monozygotic twins with cystic fibrosis. Study conclusions and caveats: Co-twins had the most similar V usage for 13 of 16 pairs, J for 8. Unrelated CF individuals shared fewer identical clonotypes than monozygotic CF twins.

V was trimmed by 5 bases and J by 6 bases, leaving 16 bases between them. Looked up from germline, CDR1 is KGHSH and CDR2 is LQKENI. This CDR3 spans 14 amino acids. Profiling relied on immunoSEQ multiplex PCR, and the TCRdb table lists in-frame clones only, not all of them. The sample gives roughly 11,000 clones, roughly 85% of which show up once; around 0.5% is in the top ten. A remark on this clone: Antigen: not known.

Sequences were obtained from blood. The receptor's source is a man younger than 35 with cystic fibrosis. The V gene is TRBV18, the J gene TRBJ1-1, with D maybe TRBD1 (5 bases). The CDR3 DNA reads as TGTGCCAGCTCAAGAGGCATGGGGGACGCTGAAGCTTTCTTT. Translating gives CASSRGMGDAEAFF.